The 31 T cell receptor beta chains below all came from one sample that was sequenced in a study of somatic mutations in cytotoxic T cells in rheumatoid arthritis. Profiling relied on immunoSEQ multiplex PCR, and the TCRdb table lists in-frame clones only, not all of them. The sample has some 7,000 clones, 74% seen once. Sequenced input: CD8+ T cells sorted from blood. These receptors were collected from an adult with rheumatoid arthritis.

This chain's CDR3 is CASSQGVAFF. The CDR3 DNA sequence: TGCGCCAGCAGCCAGGGAGTCGCTTTCTTT. The chain is built from TRBV4-1 and TRBJ1-1; D gene unclear. Looked up from germline, CDR1 is MGHRA and CDR2 is YSYEKL. The V end was cut by 3 bases, the J end by 11 bases, with 7 bases between. The CDR3 is 10 amino acids.

This chain joins TRBV14 and TRBJ1-1, with 7 nucleotides matching TRBD1. The CDR3 is 12 amino acids. Germline V lookup: CDR1 SGHDN, CDR2 FVKESK. V lost 4 bases and J lost 7; bases outside the gene matches: 3. CDR3 sequence: CASSPGQVEAFF. The CDR3 coding sequence is TGTGCCAGCAGCCCAGGACAGGTTGAAGCTTTCTTT.

This rearrangement joins TRBV29-1 to TRBJ2-1; 8 bases fit TRBD2. Trimming took 3 bases from V and 3 from J; bases not matched to a gene: 4. CDR3 length: 14 residues. Germline values: CDR1 SQVTM, CDR2 ANQGSEA. The CDR3 is CSVDSRGDYNEQFF. The CDR3 nucleotides are TGCAGCGTTGATTCGCGGGGGGACTACAATGAGCAGTTCTTC.

The chain uses TRBV19 and TRBJ2-7; D unresolved. The V end was cut by 3 bases, the J end by 2 bases, with 11 bases between. This CDR3 has 14 amino acids. CDR1 and CDR2 from the germline V gene are LNHDA and SQIVND (reference sequence). Here the CDR3 reads CASSIPSIPYEQYF. The CDR3 DNA follows: TGTGCCAGTAGTATCCCCTCGATCCCCTACGAGCAGTACTTC.

This clone was observed a few times. This chain joins TRBV11-3 and TRBJ2-7; no clear D gene. The CDR3 consists of 13 residues. Germline values: CDR1 SGHNT, CDR2 YENEEA. The V end lost 3 bases, the J end lost 0 bases, and 6 bases lay between the germline ends. This chain's CDR3 is CASSFGYSYEQYF. CDR3 in DNA: TGTGCCAGCAGCTTCGGGTACTCCTACGAGCAGTACTTC.

This rearrangement joins TRBV27 to TRBJ2-1, with 10 bases lining up with TRBD2. Germline CDR1 reads MNHEY; CDR2 reads SMNVEV (reference sequence). This CDR3 region has 15 residues. J gave up 7 bases and V 5 bases, and 8 bases lay outside the gene matches. CDR3 nucleotide sequence: TGTGCCAGCAGTCCCCAGCGGGAGGGGGTTAATGAGCAGTTCTTC. This gives the protein CASSPQREGVNEQFF.

This clone was counted only a few times. The V gene is TRBV28, the J gene TRBJ2-7; TRBD1 is a possible D gene (5 bases). The V gene's germline CDR1 is MDHEN and CDR2 SYDVKM. The length of the CDR3 is 14 residues. Trimming cost V 6 bases and J 2 bases, with 14 bases left between them. The CDR3 region has the DNA TGTGCCAGCAGACCGCCAGGGATTACCTACGAGCAGTACTTC. Translated: CASRPPGITYEQYF.

The chain carries TRBV6-4 and TRBJ2-5, with TRBD2 matching over 10 bases. CDR1 is MRHNA and CDR2 is SNTAGT in the germline V gene. This CDR3 region has 15 residues. Unmatched junction bases numbered 2, after V lost 4 bases and J lost 0 bases. The CDR3 sequence: CASSATSGYQETQYF. CDR3 sequence (DNA): TGTGCCAGCAGTGCGACTAGCGGGTACCAAGAGACCCAGTACTTC.

This clone was found a few times. V and J are TRBV4-2 and TRBJ2-7, with 10 bases that match TRBD1. The CDR3 is 15 amino acids. The germline V gene encodes CDR1 LGHNA and CDR2 YNFKEQ. Trimming cost V 1 base and J 3 bases; bases outside gene matches: 3. The CDR3 is CASSQGTGGGYEQYF. DNA for the CDR3: TGTGCCAGCAGCCAAGGGACAGGGGGTGGCTACGAGCAGTACTTC.

This clone was counted a single time. The genes are TRBV9 and TRBJ1-2, with D uncertain. CDR3 length equals 14 residues. Germline values: CDR1 SGDLS, CDR2 YYNGEE. Between the trimmed V and J ends, which lost 0 bases and 4 bases, there was a span of 10 bases. CDR3 amino acids: CASSVGEPTYGYTF. Written as DNA, the CDR3 is TGTGCCAGCAGCGTAGGGGAACCTACCTATGGCTACACCTTC. Variable domain in full (rest from reference TRBV9 and TRBJ1-2): DSGVTQTPKHLITATGQRVTLRCSPRSGDLSVYWYQQSLDQGLQFLIQYYNGEERAKGNILERFSAQQFPDLHSELNLSSLELGDSALYFCASSVGEPTYGYTFGSGTRLTVV.

This clone was detected only once. This chain links TRBV6-1 with TRBJ1-5, with D possibly being TRBD1 (5 bases). V was shortened by 2 bases and J by 0 bases, with 11 bases between the two germline ends. Germline V gene sequence: CDR1 MNHNS, CDR2 SASEGT. The CDR3 runs to 16 residues. CDR3 protein: CASSEWGGDSNQPQHF. The CDR3 DNA follows: TGTGCCAGCAGTGAATGGGGGGGGGATAGCAATCAGCCCCAGCATTTT.

The chain has TRBV4-1 and TRBJ2-4; 7 bases line up with TRBD2. This CDR3 is built from 17 residues. Germline CDR1 and CDR2: MGHRA and YSYEKL. Trimming removed 0 bases from V and 4 bases from J; junction bases left unmatched: 9. The CDR3 protein is CASSQDGSKGGKNIQYF. CDR3 sequence (DNA): TGCGCCAGCAGCCAAGATGGGTCTAAGGGAGGGAAAAACATTCAGTACTTC.

This clone has just a few counts. This rearrangement joins TRBV7-6 to TRBJ2-7; D ambiguous. Per the germline V gene, CDR1 is SGHVS and CDR2 is FNYEAQ. Trimming shortened V by 5 bases and J by 3 bases, and 14 bases separated the two germline ends. The CDR3 is 14 residues long. CDR3 sequence reads: CASSQMGSGYEQYF. In DNA, the CDR3 is TGTGCCAGCAGCCAAATGGGGTCAGGCTACGAGCAGTACTTC.

The chain links TRBV14 to TRBJ2-1; TRBD1 matches 10 bases. Germline V gene lookup returns CDR1 SGHDN and CDR2 FVKESK. With 4 bases clipped from V and 12 bases from J, the junction kept 9 bases outside the gene matches. This CDR3 is built from 14 residues. CDR3 in amino acids: CASSPSGQGPLQFF. The CDR3 nucleotides read TGTGCCAGCAGCCCTTCGGGACAGGGGCCCCTGCAGTTCTTC.

The V call is TRBV19, the J call TRBJ2-2, with D maybe TRBD2 (7 bases). Germline V gene sequence: CDR1 LNHDA, CDR2 SQIVND (reference sequence). V lost 7 bases and J 5 bases, leaving 29 bases between the germline ends. The CDR3 consists of 19 residues. CDR3 sequence: CASMEGGLAAIKGTGELFF. CDR3 nucleotide sequence: TGTGCCAGTATGGAAGGGGGGCTAGCGGCCATCAAAGGGACCGGGGAGCTGTTTTTT.

The CDR3, as DNA: TGTGCCAGCAGTCCGGATGTGAGCTCCTACGAGCAGTACTTC. It is translated as CASSPDVSSYEQYF. The rearrangement joins TRBV6-6 to TRBJ2-7; D unresolved. V gave up 5 bases and J gave up 0 bases, with 11 bases separating them. CDR3 length: 14 residues. Looked up from germline, CDR1 is MNHNY and CDR2 is SVGAGI (reference sequence).

This sequence joins TRBV28 and TRBJ1-5; D unresolved. This CDR3 comprises 13 residues. V was shortened by 8 bases and J by 2 bases, with 10 bases between the two germline ends. Germline values: CDR1 MDHEN, CDR2 SYDVKM. In DNA, the CDR3 is TGTGCCAGCGCCGACCGCGGCAATCAGCCCCAGCATTTT. It translates to CASADRGNQPQHF.

V gene TRBV5-1 combines with J gene TRBJ2-2; possibly TRBD1 for D (5 bases). In germline, CDR1 is SGHRS, CDR2 YFSETQ. The CDR3 spans 16 residues. V was shortened by 0 bases and J by 7 bases, with 16 bases between the two germline ends. The CDR3: CASSLAQGPKVGELFF. The DNA of the CDR3 is TGCGCCAGCAGCTTGGCTCAGGGTCCGAAGGTCGGGGAGCTGTTTTTT.

By sample fraction, this clone is large (0.1 to 1%). The gene calls are TRBV4-2 and TRBJ1-5; D ambiguous. Germline CDR1 is LGHNA and CDR2 is YNFKEQ. Trimming shortened V by 1 base and J by 2 bases, and 12 bases separated the two germline ends. There are 16 residues in the CDR3. This CDR3 reads CASSQGFMEGNQPQHF. The CDR3, as DNA: TGTGCCAGCAGCCAAGGGTTTATGGAGGGCAATCAGCCCCAGCATTTT.

The chain uses TRBV9 and TRBJ2-3; D possibly corresponds to TRBD1 (6 bases). Trimming pared 5 bases from V and 5 bases from J, leaving 12 bases between. The CDR3 is 13 amino acids. Germline CDR1 reads SGDLS; CDR2 reads YYNGEE. The CDR3 sequence is CASRPRGQDTQYF. For the CDR3, the DNA is TGTGCCAGCAGACCCAGGGGCCAAGATACGCAGTATTTT.

The chain employs TRBV5-6 and TRBJ1-5; D perhaps matches TRBD1 (6 bases). The CDR3 has 16 amino acids. CDR1 is SGHDT and CDR2 is YYEEEE in the germline V gene. Trimming took off 4 bases at V and 2 bases at J, with 16 bases between the two ends. CDR3: CASSPGRGGGNQPQHF. CDR3 nucleotides: TGTGCCAGCAGCCCCGGCCGAGGGGGGGGCAATCAGCCCCAGCATTTT. The full variable domain, rest sourced from reference TRBV5-6 and TRBJ1-5, is DAGVTQSPTHLIKTRGQQVTLRCSPKSGHDTVSWYQQALGQGPQFIFQYYEEEERQRGNFPDRFSGHQFPNYSSELNVNALLLGDSALYLCASSPGRGGGNQPQHFGDGTRLSIL.

This clone appeared a few times. The V and J genes are TRBV5-1 and TRBJ2-3; TRBD1 agrees at 7 bases. J was trimmed by 4 bases and V by 3 bases; bases with no gene match: 8. The length of the CDR3 is 15 residues. CDR1 SGHRS and CDR2 YFSETQ come from the germline V gene. CDR3 DNA: TGCGCCAGCAGCTCGACCAGGGGGACGGCAGATACGCAGTATTTT. It encodes CASSSTRGTADTQYF.

The chain joins TRBV4-3 to TRBJ1-4, with D perhaps matching TRBD1 (5 bases). The CDR3 covers 15 residues. V was cut by 0 bases and J by 4 bases, with 9 bases left in between. The germline gives CDR1 LGHNA, CDR2 YSLEER. The CDR3 sequence: CASSQDSRGNEKLFF. CDR3 sequence (DNA): TGCGCCAGCAGCCAAGACAGTAGGGGTAATGAAAAACTGTTTTTT.

This clone was observed a handful of times. V gene TRBV10-3 combines with J gene TRBJ1-4; D is undetermined. V gave up 8 bases and J gave up 7 bases, with 8 bases separating them. The CDR3 sequence is 11 residues long. CDR1 ENHRY and CDR2 SYGVKD come from the germline V gene. The CDR3 DNA reads TGTGCCATCTGGGATGGTGAAAAACTGTTTTTT. As protein: CAIWDGEKLFF.

The chain has TRBV7-9 and TRBJ1-1; 10 bases agree with TRBD1. The CDR3 has 13 amino acids. The trim removed 3 bases at V and 7 bases at J, leaving 2 bases unmatched. Germline V gene lookup returns CDR1 SEHNR and CDR2 FQNEAQ (reference sequence). CDR3 DNA sequence: TGTGCCAGCAGCTTCGGACAGGGGGTTGAAGCTTTCTTT. Its translation: CASSFGQGVEAFF.

The chain uses TRBV13 and TRBJ2-5, with TRBD2 matching 10 bases. This CDR3 is built from 18 residues. The junction had 12 bases not matched to a gene; V was cut back by 5 bases and J by 0 bases. The germline V gene encodes CDR1 PRHDT and CDR2 FYEKMQ (reference sequence). This CDR3 is CASSPRASGGLYQETQYF. The CDR3 nucleotides are TGTGCCAGCAGCCCCCGGGCTAGCGGGGGCCTGTACCAAGAGACCCAGTACTTC.

The V call is TRBV4-2, the J call TRBJ2-2; D is perhaps TRBD1 (5 bases). Trimming shortened V by 1 base and J by 0 bases, and 9 bases separated the two germline ends. The CDR3 totals 16 residues. The germline gives CDR1 LGHNA, CDR2 YNFKEQ. CDR3 coding DNA: TGTGCCAGCAGCCAAGTTACAGGCGCGAACACCGGGGAGCTGTTTTTT. It yields the protein CASSQVTGANTGELFF.

This clone was seen more than once but under ten times. The J gene is TRBJ1-1, the V gene TRBV6-1, with TRBD1 as a possible D gene (5 bases). The V gene lost 11 bases and the J gene lost 6 bases, with 10 bases spanning the gap. The CDR3 spans 10 residues. Germline loops: CDR1 MNHNS, CDR2 SASEGT. CDR3 loop: CAGETAEAFF. Here the CDR3 DNA reads TGTGCCGGAGAGACAGCTGAAGCTTTCTTT.

The rearrangement links TRBV7-3 to TRBJ2-7, with 14 bases aligning to TRBD2. The V and J ends lost 6 bases and 5 bases, in that order; junction bases with no gene match: 6. The CDR3 runs to 15 residues. The germline V gene has CDR1 SGHTA and CDR2 FQGTGA. The CDR3 loop is CASRGLAGAQHEQYF. The CDR3 region has the DNA TGTGCCAGCAGGGGACTAGCGGGGGCCCAGCACGAGCAGTACTTC. The whole variable domain, remainder taken from reference TRBV7-3 and TRBJ2-7, is GAGVSQTPSNKVTEKGKYVELRCDPISGHTALYWYRQSLGQGPEFLIYFQGTGAADDSGLPNDRFFAVRPEGSVSTLKIQRTERGDSAVYLCASRGLAGAQHEQYFGPGTRLTVT.

The rearrangement uses TRBV7-9 and TRBJ1-5, with 7 bases fitting TRBD1. Per germline, CDR1 SEHNR and CDR2 FQNEAQ (reference sequence). Germline trimming cut 5 bases from V and 3 bases from J; bases unmatched to any gene: 4. This CDR3 spans 14 amino acids. CDR3 coding DNA: TGTGCCAGCAGCGTCGGGACAGTCAATCAGCCCCAGCATTTT. Its translation is CASSVGTVNQPQHF.

V gene TRBV6-1 combines with J gene TRBJ2-7; 7 nucleotides match TRBD2. The V segment lost 1 base and the J segment 3 bases; nucleotides outside the gene matches: 3. CDR3 size: 14 residues. Germline assignment: CDR1 MNHNS and CDR2 SASEGT. DNA of the CDR3: TGTGCCAGCAGTGAAGAGGCGGGGGTCTACGAGCAGTACTTC. Translation: CASSEEAGVYEQYF.